A selection of T cell receptor beta chains follows, all from one sample in a study of a mutant IDH1 vaccine in newly diagnosed glioma. The repertoire was sequenced with immunoSEQ multiplex PCR; TCRdb's copy has only in-frame clones and lacks some. The sample carries tens of thousands of clones, around 82% recorded once. The input for sequencing was PBMCs, taken from a glioma patient treated with radiotherapy, temozolomide or both. The receptors originated from a man aged 40-49 years with glioma. CDR3s include the opening cysteine and the closing phenylalanine or tryptophan. The D gene is left open where the match is weak. Not every row has a clone size; where given, it reads once, few, many or a size class.

>TRBV7-9|-|-|TRBJ1-5
CASSLEGGNNQPQHF
TGTGCCAGCAGCTTAGAAGGAGGGAACAATCAGCCCCAGCATTTT
>TRBV7-9|-|-|TRBJ2-5
CASSFGSHWEHQETQYF
TGTGCCAGCAGCTTTGGATCCCACTGGGAGCACCAAGAGACCCAGTACTTC
>TRBV6-9|-|-|TRBJ2-1
CAGIDMGSSNEQFF
TGTGCCGGAATTGATATGGGGTCCTCCAATGAGCAGTTCTTC
>TRBV5-1|-|-|TRBJ1-5
CASSFTYNQPQHF
TGCGCCAGCAGCTTCACTTACAATCAGCCCCAGCATTTT
>TRBV5-1|-|-|TRBJ1-3
CASSLAAGAVGNTIYF
TGCGCCAGCAGCTTGGCGGCAGGGGCGGTTGGAAACACCATATATTTT
>TRBV6-5|-|once|TRBJ1-1
CASSYSKGFLNTEAFF
TGTGCCAGCAGTTACTCTAAGGGGTTCTTGAACACTGAAGCTTTCTTT
>TRBV6-6|TRBD1|-|TRBJ1-2
CASSPTGDGYTF
TGTGCCAGCAGTCCGACAGGGGACGGCTACACCTTC
>TRBV15|TRBD1|once|TRBJ2-7
CATSAGQGANEQYF
TGTGCCACCAGCGCGGGACAGGGGGCGAACGAGCAGTACTTC
>TRBV6-5|-|-|TRBJ1-6
CASKQGNSPLHF
TGTGCCAGCAAACAGGGAAATTCACCCCTCCACTTT
>TRBV4-1|-|-|TRBJ1-1
CASSQGVWSNTEAFF
TGCGCCAGCAGCCAAGGGGTTTGGTCGAACACTGAAGCTTTCTTT
>TRBV7-2|TRBD1|once|TRBJ1-1
CASSTGQGGSEAFF
TGTGCCAGCAGCACGGGACAGGGGGGATCCGAAGCTTTCTTT
>TRBV5-1|-|-|TRBJ2-5
CASSLLSGPETQYF
TGCGCCAGCAGCTTGTTATCAGGGCCAGAGACCCAGTACTTC
>TRBV19|-|-|TRBJ1-5
CASSIPGLAQHF
TGTGCCAGTAGTATACCCGGACTGGCCCAGCATTTT
>TRBV6-5|-|-|TRBJ1-3
CASRTGNTIYF
TGTGCCAGCAGAACAGGAAACACCATATATTTT
>TRBV4-3|-|-|TRBJ1-2
CASSQERWGDRYGYTF
TGCGCCAGCAGCCAAGAGCGTTGGGGGGACCGCTATGGCTACACCTTC
>TRBV11-1|-|-|TRBJ2-7
CASRDDGYEQYF
TGTGCCAGTAGGGACGATGGCTACGAGCAGTACTTC
>TRBV5-6|-|-|TRBJ1-2
CASSLGQNYGYTF
TGTGCCAGCAGCTTGGGACAGAACTATGGCTACACCTTC
>TRBV6-5|TRBD1|-|TRBJ1-1
CASSSPGQGAPEAFF
TGTGCCAGCAGTTCGCCGGGACAGGGGGCTCCTGAAGCTTTCTTT
>TRBV29-1|TRBD1|-|TRBJ1-4
CSVETGGEEKLFF
TGCAGCGTTGAAACAGGGGGCGAGGAAAAACTGTTTTTT
>TRBV30|-|-|TRBJ1-5
CAWSVRGGNQPQHF
TGTGCCTGGAGCGTCAGGGGCGGCAATCAGCCCCAGCATTTT
>TRBV2|-|-|TRBJ2-1
CASSYRNSYNEQFF
TGTGCCAGCAGTTACCGAAACTCCTACAATGAGCAGTTCTTC
>TRBV30|-|-|TRBJ1-2
CAWSVLPGYGYTF
TGTGCCTGGAGTGTACTACCTGGCTATGGCTACACCTTC
>TRBV25-1|-|-|TRBJ1-6
CASTTGRSPLHF
TGTGCCAGCACCACGGGAAGGTCACCCCTCCACTTT
>TRBV29-1|TRBD2|-|TRBJ2-5
CSVEYGGAAETQYF
TGCAGCGTTGAGTACGGGGGGGCCGCAGAGACCCAGTACTTC
>TRBV5-4|-|-|TRBJ2-5
CASSLVWASQETQYF
TGTGCCAGCAGCTTGGTATGGGCAAGCCAAGAGACCCAGTACTTC
>TRBV6-1|-|-|TRBJ2-2
CASRTGAGNTGELFF
TGTGCCAGCAGGACGGGGGCGGGGAACACCGGGGAGCTGTTTTTT
>TRBV7-9|-|-|TRBJ1-2
CASSLIAYGYTF
TGTGCCAGCAGCTTGATAGCTTATGGCTACACCTTC
>TRBV7-2|-|-|TRBJ2-3
CASSLGLATDTQYF
TGTGCCAGCAGCTTAGGACTCGCCACAGATACGCAGTATTTT
>TRBV5-4|-|-|TRBJ2-7
CASSFGLGGFSYEQYF
TGTGCCAGCAGCTTCGGGCTGGGCGGCTTCTCCTACGAGCAGTACTTC
>TRBV19|-|-|TRBJ1-1
CASRVGLNTEAFF
TGTGCCAGTAGGGTAGGGCTGAACACTGAAGCTTTCTTT
>TRBV7-8|-|-|TRBJ2-1
CASSSSGVSYYNEQFF
TGTGCCAGCAGCTCGTCTGGCGTCAGCTACTACAATGAGCAGTTCTTC
>TRBV5-1|TRBD2|-|TRBJ2-2
CASSLEPSGRARAGELFF
TGCGCCAGCAGCTTGGAACCCAGCGGGAGGGCCCGGGCCGGGGAGCTGTTTTTT
>TRBV5-4|-|-|TRBJ2-6
CASSLDIYSGANVLTF
TGTGCCAGCAGCTTGGACATCTACTCTGGGGCCAACGTCCTGACTTTC
>TRBV6-1|TRBD1|-|TRBJ2-7
CASSEGTGFTSYEQYF
TGTGCCAGCAGTGAGGGGACAGGTTTCACCTCCTACGAGCAGTACTTC
>TRBV30|-|-|TRBJ1-2
CAWSGSYGYTF
TGTGCCTGGAGTGGTAGCTATGGCTACACCTTC
>TRBV5-6|TRBD2|-|TRBJ2-3
CASSWFRLAATDTQYF
TGTGCCAGCAGCTGGTTCAGACTAGCGGCTACAGATACGCAGTATTTT
>TRBV6-1|-|once|TRBJ2-4
CASSPVGGNIQYF
TGTGCCAGCAGCCCAGTTGGGGGGAACATTCAGTACTTC
>TRBV6-4|-|-|TRBJ1-2
CASNPKNVRDYGYTF
TGTGCCAGCAACCCCAAAAACGTGAGGGACTATGGCTACACCTTC
>TRBV15|-|-|TRBJ1-4
CATSREGAGAATNEKLFF
TGTGCCACCAGCAGAGAGGGTGCAGGGGCCGCAACTAATGAAAAACTGTTTTTT
>TRBV28|-|medium-sized|TRBJ1-1
CASSLPGWEAFF
TGTGCCAGCAGTTTGCCTGGATGGGAAGCTTTCTTT
>TRBV6-6|TRBD1|-|TRBJ1-2
CASSIQGSGGYTF
TGTGCCAGCAGTATACAGGGGTCGGGTGGCTACACCTTC
>TRBV5-4|TRBD1|-|TRBJ2-3
CASSSPGQGTDTQYF
TGTGCCAGCAGCTCCCCGGGACAGGGGACAGATACGCAGTATTTT
>TRBV5-6|-|-|TRBJ2-7
CASSLAAAYEQYF
TGTGCCAGCAGCTTGGCCGCGGCTTACGAGCAGTACTTC
>TRBV27|-|few|TRBJ1-1
CASSSDRGGTEAFF
TGTGCCAGCAGTTCCGACAGAGGGGGCACTGAAGCTTTCTTT
>TRBV25-1|-|few|TRBJ1-5
CASSGPGNGPQHF
TGTGCCAGCAGTGGCCCCGGCAATGGGCCCCAGCATTTT
>TRBV4-3|-|-|TRBJ1-3
CASSQDLSGNTIYF
TGCGCCAGCAGCCAAGATCTCTCTGGAAACACCATATATTTT
>TRBV29-1|-|-|TRBJ2-5
CSVPDRQDWETQYF
TGCAGCGTCCCCGACCGACAGGATTGGGAGACCCAGTACTTC
>TRBV2|-|-|TRBJ2-2
CASSVIGGFTGELFF
TGTGCCAGCAGCGTTATAGGCGGGTTCACCGGGGAGCTGTTTTTT